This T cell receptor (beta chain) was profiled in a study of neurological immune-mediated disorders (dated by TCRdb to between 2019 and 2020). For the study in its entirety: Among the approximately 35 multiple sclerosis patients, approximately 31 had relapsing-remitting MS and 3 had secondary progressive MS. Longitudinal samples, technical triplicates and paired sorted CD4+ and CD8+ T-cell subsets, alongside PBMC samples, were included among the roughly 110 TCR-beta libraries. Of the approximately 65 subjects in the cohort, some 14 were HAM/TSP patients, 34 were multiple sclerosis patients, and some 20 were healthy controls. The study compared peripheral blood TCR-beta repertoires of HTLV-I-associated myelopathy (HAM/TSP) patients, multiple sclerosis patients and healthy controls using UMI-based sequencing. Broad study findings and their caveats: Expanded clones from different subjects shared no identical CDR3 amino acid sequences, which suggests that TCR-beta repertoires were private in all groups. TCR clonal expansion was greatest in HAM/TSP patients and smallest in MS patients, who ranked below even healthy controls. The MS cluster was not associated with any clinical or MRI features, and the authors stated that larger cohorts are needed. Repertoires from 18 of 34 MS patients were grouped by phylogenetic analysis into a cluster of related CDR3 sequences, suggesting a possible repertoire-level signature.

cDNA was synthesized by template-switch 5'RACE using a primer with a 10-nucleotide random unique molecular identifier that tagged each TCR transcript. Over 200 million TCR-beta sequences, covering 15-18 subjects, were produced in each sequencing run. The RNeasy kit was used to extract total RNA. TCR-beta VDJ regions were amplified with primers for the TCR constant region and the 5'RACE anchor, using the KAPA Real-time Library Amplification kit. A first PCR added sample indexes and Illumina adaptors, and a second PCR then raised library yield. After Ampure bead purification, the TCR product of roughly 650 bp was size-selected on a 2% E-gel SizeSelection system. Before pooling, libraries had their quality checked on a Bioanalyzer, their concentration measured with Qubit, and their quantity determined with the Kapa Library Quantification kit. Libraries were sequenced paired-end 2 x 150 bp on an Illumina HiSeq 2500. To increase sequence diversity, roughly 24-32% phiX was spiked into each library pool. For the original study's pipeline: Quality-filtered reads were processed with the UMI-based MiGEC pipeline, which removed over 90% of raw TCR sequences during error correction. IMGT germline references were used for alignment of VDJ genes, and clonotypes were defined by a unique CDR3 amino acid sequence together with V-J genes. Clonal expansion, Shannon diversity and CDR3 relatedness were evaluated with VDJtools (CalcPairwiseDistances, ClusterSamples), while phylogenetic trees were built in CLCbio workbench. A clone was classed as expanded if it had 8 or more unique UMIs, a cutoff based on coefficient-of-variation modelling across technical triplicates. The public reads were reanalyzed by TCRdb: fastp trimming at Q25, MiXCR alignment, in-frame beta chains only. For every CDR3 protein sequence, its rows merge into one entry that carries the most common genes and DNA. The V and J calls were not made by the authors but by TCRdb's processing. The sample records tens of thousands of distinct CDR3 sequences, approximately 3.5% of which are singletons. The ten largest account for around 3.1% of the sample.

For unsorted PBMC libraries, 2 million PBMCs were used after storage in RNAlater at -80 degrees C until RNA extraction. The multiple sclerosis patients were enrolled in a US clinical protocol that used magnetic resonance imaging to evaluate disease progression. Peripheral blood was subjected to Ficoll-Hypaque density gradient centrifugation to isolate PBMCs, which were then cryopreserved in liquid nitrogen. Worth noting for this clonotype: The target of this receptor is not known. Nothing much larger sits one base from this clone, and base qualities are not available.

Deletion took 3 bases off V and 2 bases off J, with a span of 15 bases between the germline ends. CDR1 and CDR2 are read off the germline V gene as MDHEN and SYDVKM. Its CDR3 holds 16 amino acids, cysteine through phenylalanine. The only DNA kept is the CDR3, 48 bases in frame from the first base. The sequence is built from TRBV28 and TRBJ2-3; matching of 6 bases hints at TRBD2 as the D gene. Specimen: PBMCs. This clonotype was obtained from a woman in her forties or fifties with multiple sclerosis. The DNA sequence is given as TGTGCCAGCAGTTTTTGGCGGGGCAGCTACACAGATACGCAGTATTTT. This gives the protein CASSFWRGSYTDTQYF.